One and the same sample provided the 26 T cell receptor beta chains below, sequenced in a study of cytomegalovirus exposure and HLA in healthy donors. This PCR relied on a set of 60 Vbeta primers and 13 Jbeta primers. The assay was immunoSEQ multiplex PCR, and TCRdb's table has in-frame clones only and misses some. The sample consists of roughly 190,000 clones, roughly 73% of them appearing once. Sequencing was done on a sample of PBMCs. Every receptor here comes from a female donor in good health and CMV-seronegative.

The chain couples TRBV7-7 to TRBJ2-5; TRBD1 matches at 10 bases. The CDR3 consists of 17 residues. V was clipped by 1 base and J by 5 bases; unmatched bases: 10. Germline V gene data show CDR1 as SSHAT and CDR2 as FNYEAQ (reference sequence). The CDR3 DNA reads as TGTGCCAGCAGCTTAGGGGCTCTAGACAGGGGGCTGGAGACCCAGTACTTC. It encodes CASSLGALDRGLETQYF.

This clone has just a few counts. The CDR3 protein is CASSFGPQGTDTQYF. In DNA form, the CDR3 reads TGTGCCAGCAGTTTTGGGCCCCAGGGGACAGATACGCAGTATTTT. V is TRBV28 and J is TRBJ2-3; the D gene is possibly TRBD1 (6 bases). The CDR3 has 15 residues. V lost 3 bases to trimming and J lost 3 bases, with 13 bases between them. Germline CDR1 is MDHEN and CDR2 is SYDVKM.

Written as DNA, the CDR3 is TGCAGCGTTGAAAAGGGGGACACTGAAGCTTTCTTT. It is translated as CSVEKGDTEAFF. J is TRBJ1-1 and V is TRBV29-1, with TRBD1 as a possible D gene (6 bases). The V end lost 2 bases, the J end lost 3 bases, and 7 bases lay between the germline ends. Germline V CDR1 and CDR2: SQVTM, ANQGSEA. This CDR3 contains 12 residues.

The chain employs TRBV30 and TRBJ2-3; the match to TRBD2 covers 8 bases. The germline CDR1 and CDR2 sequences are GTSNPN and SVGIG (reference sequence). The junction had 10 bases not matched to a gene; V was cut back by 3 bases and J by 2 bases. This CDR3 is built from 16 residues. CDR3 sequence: CAWRRSGRIFTDTQYF. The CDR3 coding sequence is TGTGCCTGGAGACGGAGCGGGAGAATATTCACAGATACGCAGTATTTT. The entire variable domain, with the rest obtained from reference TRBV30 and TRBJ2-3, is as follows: SQTIHQWPATLVQPVGSPLSLECTVEGTSNPNLYWYRQAAGRGLQLLFYSVGIGQISSEVPQNLSASRPQDRQFILSSKKLLLSDSGFYLCAWRRSGRIFTDTQYFGPGTRLTVL.

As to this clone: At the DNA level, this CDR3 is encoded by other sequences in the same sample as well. In nucleotides, the CDR3 is TGTGCCAGCAGCCTTAGCGGGGGGGCCTACGAGCAGTACTTC. Encoded protein: CASSLSGGAYEQYF. J is TRBJ2-7 and V is TRBV7-2, with 11 bases fitting TRBD2. The CDR3 length is 14 residues. The ends lost 5 bases at V and 2 bases at J; junction bases unmatched: 2. Germline CDR1 SGHTA, CDR2 FQGNSA.

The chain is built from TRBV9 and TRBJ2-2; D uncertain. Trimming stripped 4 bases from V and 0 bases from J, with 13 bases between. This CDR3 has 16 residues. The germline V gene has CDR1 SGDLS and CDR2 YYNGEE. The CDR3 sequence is CASSPRGDANTGELFF. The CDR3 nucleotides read TGTGCCAGCAGCCCACGTGGAGACGCGAACACCGGGGAGCTGTTTTTT.

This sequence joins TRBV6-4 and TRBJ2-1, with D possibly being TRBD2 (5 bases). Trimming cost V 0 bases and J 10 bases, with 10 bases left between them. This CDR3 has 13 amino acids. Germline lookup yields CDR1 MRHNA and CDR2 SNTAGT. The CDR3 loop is CASSDSERGEQFF. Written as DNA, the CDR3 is TGTGCCAGCAGTGACTCAGAGAGAGGGGAGCAGTTCTTC.

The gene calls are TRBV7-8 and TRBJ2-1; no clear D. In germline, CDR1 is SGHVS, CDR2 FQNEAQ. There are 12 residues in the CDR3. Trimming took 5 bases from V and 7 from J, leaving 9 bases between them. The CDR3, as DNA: TGTGCCAGCAGCATCAGTTCTAATGAGCAGTTCTTC. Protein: CASSISSNEQFF.

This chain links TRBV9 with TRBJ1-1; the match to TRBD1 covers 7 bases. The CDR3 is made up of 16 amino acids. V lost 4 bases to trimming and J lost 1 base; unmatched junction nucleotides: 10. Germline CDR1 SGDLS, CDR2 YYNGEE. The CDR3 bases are TGTGCCAGCAGCCACACCGCCGGGACAGCGAACACTGAAGCTTTCTTT. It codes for CASSHTAGTANTEAFF.

In nucleotides, the CDR3 is TGTGCCAGCAGTCCACCGGGACAGAGAAACACTGAAGCTTTCTTT. Encoded protein: CASSPPGQRNTEAFF. This sequence joins TRBV28 and TRBJ1-1; 7 bases line up with TRBD1. This CDR3 has 15 residues. The junction had 8 bases not matched to a gene; V was cut back by 5 bases and J by 2 bases. Germline values: CDR1 MDHEN, CDR2 SYDVKM.

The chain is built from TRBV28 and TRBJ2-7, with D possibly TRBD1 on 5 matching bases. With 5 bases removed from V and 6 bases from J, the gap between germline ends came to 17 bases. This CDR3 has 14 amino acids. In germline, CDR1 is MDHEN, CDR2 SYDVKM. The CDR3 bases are TGTGCCAGCAGTACCCCGGGTACAAGGGGCGAGCAGTACTTC. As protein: CASSTPGTRGEQYF.

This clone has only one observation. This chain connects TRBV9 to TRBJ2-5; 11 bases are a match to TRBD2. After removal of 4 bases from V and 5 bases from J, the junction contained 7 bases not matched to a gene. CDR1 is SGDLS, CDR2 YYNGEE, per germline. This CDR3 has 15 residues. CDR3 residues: CASSPRLAGRETQYF. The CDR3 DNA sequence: TGTGCCAGCAGCCCTCGACTAGCGGGGAGGGAGACCCAGTACTTC.

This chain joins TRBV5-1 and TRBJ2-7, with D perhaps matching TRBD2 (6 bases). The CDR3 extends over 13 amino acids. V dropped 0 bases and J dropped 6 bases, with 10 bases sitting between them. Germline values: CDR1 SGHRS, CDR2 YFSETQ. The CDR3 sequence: CASSLAPGVEQYF. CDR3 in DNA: TGCGCCAGCAGCTTGGCTCCGGGGGTCGAGCAGTACTTC.

Here the CDR3 reads CATGGLRGTGELFF. The CDR3 coding sequence is TGTGCCACAGGGGGACTCCGAGGAACCGGGGAGCTGTTTTTT. The rearrangement uses TRBV28 and TRBJ2-2, with D possibly being TRBD1 (7 bases). V was pared by 10 bases and J by 5 bases, with 17 bases between. CDR1 MDHEN and CDR2 SYDVKM come from the germline V gene. The CDR3 sequence is 14 residues long.

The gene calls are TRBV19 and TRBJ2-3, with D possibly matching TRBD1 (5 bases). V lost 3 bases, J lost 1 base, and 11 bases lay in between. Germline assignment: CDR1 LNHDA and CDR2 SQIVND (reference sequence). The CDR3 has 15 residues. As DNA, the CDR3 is TGTGCCAGTAGTATTCCTCGACAGCGCACAGATACGCAGTATTTT. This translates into CASSIPRQRTDTQYF. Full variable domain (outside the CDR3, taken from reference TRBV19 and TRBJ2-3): DGGITQSPKYLFRKEGQNVTLSCEQNLNHDAMYWYRQDPGQGLRLIYYSQIVNDFQKGDIAEGYSVSREKKESFPLTVTSAQKNPTAFYLCASSIPRQRTDTQYFGPGTRLTVL.

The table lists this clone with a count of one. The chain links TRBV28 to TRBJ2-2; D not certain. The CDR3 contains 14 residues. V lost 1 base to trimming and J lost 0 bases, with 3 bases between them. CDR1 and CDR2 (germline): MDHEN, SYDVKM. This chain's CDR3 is CASSLFTNTGELFF. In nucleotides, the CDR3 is TGTGCCAGCAGTTTATTTACGAACACCGGGGAGCTGTTTTTT. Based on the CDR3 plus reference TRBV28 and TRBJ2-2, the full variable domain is DVKVTQSSRYLVKRTGEKVFLECVQDMDHENMFWYRQDPGLGLRLIYFSYDVKMKEKGDIPEGYSVSREKKERFSLILESASTNQTSMYLCASSLFTNTGELFFGEGSRLTVL.

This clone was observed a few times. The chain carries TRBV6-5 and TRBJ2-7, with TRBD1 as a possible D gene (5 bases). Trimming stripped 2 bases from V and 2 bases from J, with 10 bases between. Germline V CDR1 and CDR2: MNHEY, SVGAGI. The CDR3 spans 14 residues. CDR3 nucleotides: TGTGCCAGCAGTTACCAAGAGACAGCCTACGAGCAGTACTTC. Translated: CASSYQETAYEQYF.

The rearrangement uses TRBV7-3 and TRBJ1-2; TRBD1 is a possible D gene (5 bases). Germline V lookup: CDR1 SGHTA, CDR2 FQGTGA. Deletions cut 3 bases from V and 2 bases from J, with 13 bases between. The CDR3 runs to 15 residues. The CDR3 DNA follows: TGTGCCAGCAGCTTGACAGCGGACTACAACTATGGCTACACCTTC. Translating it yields CASSLTADYNYGYTF.

The CDR3 nucleotides read TGTGCCAGCAGCCTGGCGGCGGGGGACACTGAAGCTTTCTTT. It is translated as CASSLAAGDTEAFF. The V gene is TRBV28, the J gene TRBJ1-1; D may be TRBD1 (5 bases). Trimming stripped 6 bases from V and 3 bases from J, with 14 bases between. This CDR3 spans 14 amino acids. In germline, CDR1 is MDHEN, CDR2 SYDVKM.

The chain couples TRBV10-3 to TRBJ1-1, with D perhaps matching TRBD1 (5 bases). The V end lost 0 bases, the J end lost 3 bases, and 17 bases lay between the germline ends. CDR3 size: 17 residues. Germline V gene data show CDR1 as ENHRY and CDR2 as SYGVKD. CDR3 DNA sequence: TGTGCCATCAGTGAGTCCTCGACAGTTGGACCGGACACTGAAGCTTTCTTT. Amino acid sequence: CAISESSTVGPDTEAFF.

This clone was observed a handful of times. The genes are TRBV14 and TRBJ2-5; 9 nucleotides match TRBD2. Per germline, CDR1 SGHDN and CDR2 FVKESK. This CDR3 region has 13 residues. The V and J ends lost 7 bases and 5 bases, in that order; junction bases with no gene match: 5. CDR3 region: CASTPGTSETQYF. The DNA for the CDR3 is TGTGCCAGCACCCCCGGGACTAGCGAGACCCAGTACTTC.

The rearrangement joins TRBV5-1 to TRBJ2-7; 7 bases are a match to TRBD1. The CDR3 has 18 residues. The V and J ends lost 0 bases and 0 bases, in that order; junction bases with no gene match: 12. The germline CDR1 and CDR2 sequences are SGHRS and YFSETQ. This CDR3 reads CASSLGGTAQFSSYEQYF. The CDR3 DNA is TGCGCCAGCAGCTTGGGGGGGACAGCTCAATTTAGCTCCTACGAGCAGTACTTC.

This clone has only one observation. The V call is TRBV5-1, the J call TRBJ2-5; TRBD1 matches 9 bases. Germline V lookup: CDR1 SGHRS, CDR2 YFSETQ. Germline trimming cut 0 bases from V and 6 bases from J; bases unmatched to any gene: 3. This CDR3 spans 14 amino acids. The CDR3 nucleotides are TGCGCCAGCAGCTTGGGACAGGGGGTGAAGACCCAGTACTTC. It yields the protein CASSLGQGVKTQYF. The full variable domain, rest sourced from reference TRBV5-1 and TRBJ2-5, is KAGVTQTPRYLIKTRGQQVTLSCSPISGHRSVSWYQQTPGQGLQFLFEYFSETQRNKGNFPGRFSGRQFSNSRSEMNVSTLELGDSALYLCASSLGQGVKTQYFGPGTRLLVL.

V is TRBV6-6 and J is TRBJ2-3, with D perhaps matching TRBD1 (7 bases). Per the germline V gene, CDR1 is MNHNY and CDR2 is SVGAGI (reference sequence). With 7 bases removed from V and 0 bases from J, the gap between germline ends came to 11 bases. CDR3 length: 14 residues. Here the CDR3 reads CASNQGGSTDTQYF. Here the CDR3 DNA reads TGTGCCAGCAACCAGGGGGGTAGCACAGATACGCAGTATTTT.

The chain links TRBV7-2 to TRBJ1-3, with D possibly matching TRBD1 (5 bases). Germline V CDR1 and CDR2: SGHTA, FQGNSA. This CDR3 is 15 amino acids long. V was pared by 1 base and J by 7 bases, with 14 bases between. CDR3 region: CASSLETVLVNTIYF. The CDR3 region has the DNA TGTGCCAGCAGCTTAGAGACAGTCCTGGTGAACACCATATATTTT.

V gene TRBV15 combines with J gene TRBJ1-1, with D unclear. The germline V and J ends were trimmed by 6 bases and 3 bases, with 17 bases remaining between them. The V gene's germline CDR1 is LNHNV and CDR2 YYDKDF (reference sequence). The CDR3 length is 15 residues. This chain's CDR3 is CATRGMATGDTEAFF. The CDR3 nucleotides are TGTGCCACCAGGGGGATGGCAACCGGGGACACTGAAGCTTTCTTT.